This paragraph covers one T cell receptor beta chain sequence. Its matching antigen is unknown. These data are taken from a study of OX40 agonist ivuxolimab in advanced cancers. The method was immunoSEQ multiplex PCR; TCRdb's version includes in-frame clones alone and lacks a portion of them. The sample carries about 100,000 clones, 75% to 95% recorded once. Study-wide results and caveats: In the expanded peripheral T cells, antigen specificity was never determined.

Trimming removed 0 bases from V and 6 bases from J, with 12 bases in between. The germline CDR1 and CDR2 sequences are LNHNV and YYDKDF (reference sequence). There are 15 residues in the CDR3. The sequencing here drew on CD4+ or CD8+ T cells sorted from blood, taken in a trial of the OX40 agonist ivuxolimab. The sequence derives from an adult with an advanced solid tumor such as melanoma, head and neck, liver or kidney cancer. The chain uses TRBV15 and TRBJ2-1; D gene uncertain. This chain's CDR3 is CATSRDSNPGNEQFF. In DNA form, the CDR3 reads TGTGCCACCAGCAGAGATTCTAACCCGGGCAATGAGCAGTTCTTC. Using reference TRBV15 and TRBJ2-1 for the parts outside the CDR3, the full variable domain is DAMVIQNPRYQVTQFGKPVTLSCSQTLNHNVMYWYQQKSSQAPKLLFHYYDKDFNNEADTPDNFQSRRPNTSFCFLDIRSPGLGDTAMYLCATSRDSNPGNEQFFGPGTRLTVL.